This TCR beta chain emerged from a study of shared clonotypes between healthy human individuals. Whole-study findings and limits: Clonotypes shared by all four donors outscored non-shared clonotypes in generation probability.

It was across several immunoSEQ plates that each subset's genomic DNA was evenly split. The table came from immunoSEQ multiplex PCR; TCRdb's copy has only in-frame clones and leaves some out. The data show around 1.1 million clones, about 72% seen once. V lost 5 bases to trimming and J lost 2 bases, with 9 bases between them. The CDR3 spans 14 residues. In germline, CDR1 is SGHAT, CDR2 FQDESV (reference sequence). As regards this clone: What it binds is not known.

The chain employs TRBV11-1 and TRBJ1-4; D ambiguous. The specimen was memory CD4+ T cells from PBMCs. Subset noted: CD45RA-negative fraction. This TCR was sampled from a man between 18 and 29 years old in good health. Some clones in this sample may be carry-over from other donors' samples. The CDR3 DNA sequence: TGTGCCAGCAGCGTTGAGAGCACTAATGAAAAACTGTTTTTT. As protein: CASSVESTNEKLFF.